A selection of T cell receptor beta chains follows, all from one sample in a study of T-cell memory formation after mild COVID-19. TCRdb redid the calling of the 5' RACE reads with MiXCR, one entry per CDR3 protein. The data contain 250,000 to 350,000 distinct CDR3 sequences, under 20% of them singletons. The sequenced sample consisted of PBMCs or a T cell subset sorted from them (not recorded which). The receptor set was obtained from a man aged 18 to 35 who had mild COVID-19 (a few samples of this study predate the infection). Cell type and time point are not known. Each CDR3 is given with its conserved first and last residue. D genes are given only for firm matches. Expanded clones get a size class; other rows say once, few or many, or leave the size out.

TRBJ2-1,TRBV9,many,TRBD2,TGTGCCAGCAGCGTTAGCGGGGGGTACAATGAGCAGTTCTTC,CASSVSGGYNEQFF
TRBJ1-2,TRBV6-6,many,-,TGTGCCAGCAGTTTGGACCTTGAGTATCACTATGGCTACACCTTC,CASSLDLEYHYGYTF
TRBJ2-7,TRBV12-3/TRBV12-4,few,-,TGTGCCAGCAGGGGGGACGGCTACGAGCAGTACTTC,CASRGDGYEQYF
TRBJ2-3,TRBV27,-,-,TGTGCCAGCAGCCATGGGGGGCTAACAGATACGCAGTATTTT,CASSHGGLTDTQYF
TRBJ1-6,TRBV20-1,-,-,TGCAGTGCTACCACCGACAGCTCCTATAATTCACCCCTCCACTTT,CSATTDSSYNSPLHF
TRBJ1-6,TRBV4-3,-,TRBD1,TGCGCCAGCAGCCAAAGGGGGCCCGGGGATGATTCACCCCTCCACTTT,CASSQRGPGDDSPLHF
TRBJ2-7,TRBV5-1,many,-,TGCGCCAGCAGCTACACCGACCGGTCCTACGAGCAGTACTTC,CASSYTDRSYEQYF
TRBJ2-7,TRBV6-5,few,-,TGTGCCAGCAGCCTAGCGTGGGGCGAGCAGTACTTC,CASSLAWGEQYF
TRBJ1-2,TRBV6-5,-,-,TGTGCCAGCAGCCGCGAACGACGGTTCTATGGCTACACCTTC,CASSRERRFYGYTF
TRBJ2-3,TRBV20-1,few,-,TGCAGTGCTAGTTACGAGACAGATACGCAGTATTTT,CSASYETDTQYF
TRBJ2-2,TRBV3-1,few,-,TGTGCCAGCAGCCAAGATCAGGAGGGGAGAGCCGGGGAGCTGTTTTTT,CASSQDQEGRAGELFF
TRBJ2-2,TRBV4-1,-,TRBD2,TGCGCCAGCAGCCTATTACTAGCGGGGGTCAACACCGGGGAGCTGTTTTTT,CASSLLLAGVNTGELFF
TRBJ2-3,TRBV20-1,-,TRBD2,TGCAGTGCCAGCTCTAGCGGGGGCAGCACAGATACGCAGTATTTT,CSASSSGGSTDTQYF
TRBJ2-1,TRBV12-3/TRBV12-4,few,TRBD2,TGTGCCAGCAGTCGTGGACTAGCGGGGGGCCCCGTTTACAATGAGCAGTTCTTC,CASSRGLAGGPVYNEQFF
TRBJ1-6,TRBV12-3/TRBV12-4,-,-,TGTGCCAGCAGCCCACAGGGTACAGTAAATTCACCCCTCCACTTT,CASSPQGTVNSPLHF
TRBJ2-1,TRBV7-2,many,-,TGTGCCAGCCGGGGGTCTTACAATGAGCAGTTCTTC,CASRGSYNEQFF